Below are 21 T cell receptor beta chains sequenced from a single sample in a study of blood T cell repertoires in COVID-19. Libraries were prepared by immunoSEQ multiplex PCR; TCRdb keeps only in-frame clonotypes and omits some of them. The sample has around 67,000 clones; about 83% are singletons. Sequenced input: peripheral blood. Receptors originate from an elderly woman with acute or convalescent COVID-19.

The chain couples TRBV5-1 to TRBJ1-2; 7 nucleotides agree with TRBD1. V was pared by 3 bases and J by 0 bases, with 5 bases of the junction left unmatched. The CDR3 extends over 15 amino acids. Germline values: CDR1 SGHRS, CDR2 YFSETQ. The CDR3 protein is CASSSGTAANYGYTF. DNA for the CDR3: TGCGCCAGCAGCTCTGGGACAGCCGCTAACTATGGCTACACCTTC.

The chain employs TRBV4-1 and TRBJ2-7; possible D gene TRBD1, 5 bases. The V end lost 0 bases, the J end lost 4 bases, and 13 bases lay between the germline ends. Germline loops: CDR1 MGHRA, CDR2 YSYEKL. The CDR3 extends over 15 amino acids. CDR3 sequence (DNA): TGCGCCAGCAGCCAAGAGGTGCCAGGGTTGTACGAGCAGTACTTC. Translation gives CASSQEVPGLYEQYF.

In its sample, this clone was seen once. V usage is TRBV6-5 and J usage is TRBJ1-6, with 7 bases fitting TRBD1. J lost 10 bases, V lost 8 bases, and 8 bases had no gene match. The CDR3 runs 13 residues. CDR1 is MNHEY, CDR2 SVGAGI, per germline. The CDR3 spells CASRTGERSPLHF. CDR3 DNA sequence: TGTGCCAGCCGCACAGGGGAAAGATCACCCCTCCACTTT.

This rearrangement joins TRBV5-4 to TRBJ2-3, with D hard to call. The germline V gene has CDR1 SGHNT and CDR2 YYREEE (reference sequence). Trimming stripped 4 bases from V and 0 bases from J, with 12 bases between. The CDR3 has 15 residues. This chain's CDR3 is CASSPGPFSTDTQYF. The CDR3 DNA follows: TGTGCCAGCAGCCCCGGTCCCTTTAGCACAGATACGCAGTATTTT.

The chain links TRBV7-2 to TRBJ1-5; D remains unclear. Germline V CDR1 and CDR2: SGHTA, FQGNSA. The CDR3 sequence is 16 residues long. V was pared by 1 base and J by 4 bases, with 14 bases between. The CDR3 coding sequence is TGTGCCAGCAGCTTAGGGTCTGTACAGCAAAATCAGCCCCAGCATTTT. Its protein is CASSLGSVQQNQPQHF.

The V gene is TRBV12-3 or TRBV12-4, the J gene TRBJ2-7; D is undetermined. This CDR3 spans 11 amino acids. V dropped 5 bases and J dropped 3 bases, with 5 bases sitting between them. CDR3 amino acids: CASSPGYEQYF. The CDR3 DNA reads as TGTGCCAGCAGTCCAGGCTACGAGCAGTACTTC.

This chain connects TRBV4-2 to TRBJ1-3, with D possibly matching TRBD1 (6 bases). Germline loops: CDR1 LGHNA, CDR2 YNFKEQ. The CDR3 consists of 14 residues. Trimming stripped 5 bases from V and 4 bases from J, with 12 bases between. CDR3 protein: CASSTRTEGNTIYF. DNA of the CDR3: TGTGCCAGCAGCACCCGGACAGAGGGAAACACCATATATTTT.

This rearrangement joins TRBV5-4 to TRBJ2-1, with D possibly matching TRBD2 (5 bases). V lost 1 base, J lost 7 bases, and 9 bases lay in between. This CDR3 is built from 13 residues. Germline lookup yields CDR1 SGHNT and CDR2 YYREEE (reference sequence). This chain's CDR3 is CASSLTSSNEQFF. CDR3 DNA sequence: TGTGCCAGCAGCTTGACTAGTTCTAATGAGCAGTTCTTC.

The chain employs TRBV6-5 and TRBJ1-2; D might be TRBD1 (6 bases). The CDR3 is made up of 14 amino acids. The ends were cut back, 3 bases at V and 8 bases at J, with 16 bases in the middle. The germline gives CDR1 MNHEY, CDR2 SVGAGI. Here the CDR3 DNA reads TGTGCCAGCAGTTATCAAGGGGGTTCCGCAGGCTACACCTTC. Protein: CASSYQGGSAGYTF.

This sequence joins TRBV6-2 or TRBV6-3 and TRBJ1-6; 9 nucleotides agree with TRBD1. Unmatched junction bases numbered 9, after V lost 4 bases and J lost 8 bases. CDR3 length: 16 residues. Germline V CDR1 and CDR2: MNHEY, SVGEGT. The CDR3 region has the DNA TGTGCCAGCAGTTTCCGGGACAGGGTGGTTTATTCACCCCTCCACTTT. Protein sequence: CASSFRDRVVYSPLHF.

CDR3 sequence (DNA): TGTGCCAGCAGCTTAGGGTTTCTCGGCACTGAAGCTTTCTTT. It specifies CASSLGFLGTEAFF. V and J are TRBV7-2 and TRBJ1-1; D not resolved. Germline V gives CDR1 SGHTA, CDR2 FQGNSA. With 1 base removed from V and 4 bases from J, the gap between germline ends came to 10 bases. The CDR3 sequence is 14 residues long.

In this sample, this clone turned up a few times. The chain is built from TRBV19 and TRBJ2-1; D uncertain. The V gene's germline CDR1 is LNHDA and CDR2 SQIVND (reference sequence). The germline V and J ends were trimmed by 5 bases and 7 bases, with 6 bases remaining between them. The CDR3 extends over 11 amino acids. The CDR3 reads CASSLRNEQFF. CDR3 nucleotide sequence: TGTGCCAGTAGTTTGAGAAATGAGCAGTTCTTC.

This chain uses TRBV19 with TRBJ2-7, with D tentatively TRBD1 (6 bases). CDR3 length equals 14 residues. Germline CDR1 and CDR2: LNHDA and SQIVND (reference sequence). V was shortened by 5 bases and J by 6 bases, with 17 bases between the two germline ends. CDR3 amino acids: CASSAGAGVSEQYF. For the CDR3, the DNA is TGTGCCAGTAGTGCCGGTGCAGGGGTATCCGAGCAGTACTTC.

The chain employs TRBV5-1 and TRBJ2-1; 8 nucleotides match TRBD2. Per germline, CDR1 SGHRS and CDR2 YFSETQ. There are 19 residues in the CDR3. With V trimmed by 7 bases and J by 0 bases, 18 bases remained unmatched. The CDR3 sequence is CASETGTRKSSSSYNEQFF. The CDR3 DNA sequence: TGCGCCAGCGAAACCGGGACTAGGAAGTCCTCCAGCTCCTACAATGAGCAGTTCTTC.

The chain has TRBV3-1 (or the pseudogene TRBV3-2) and TRBJ2-7, with 8 bases identical to TRBD1. This CDR3 is 16 amino acids long. From germline, CDR1 is LGHDT and CDR2 YNNKEL (reference sequence). J lost 6 bases, V lost 1 base, and 11 bases had no gene match. The chain's CDR3 is CASSQGPAAGGPEQYF. The CDR3 region has the DNA TGTGCCAGCAGCCAAGGGCCGGCGGCAGGGGGCCCCGAGCAGTACTTC.

This clone has just one count. This chain joins TRBV19 and TRBJ2-2, with 10 bases aligning to TRBD2. This CDR3 has 18 amino acids. The V gene end was trimmed by 6 bases and the J gene end by 6 bases; junction bases not matched to a gene: 16. Germline values: CDR1 LNHDA, CDR2 SQIVND (reference sequence). The CDR3, as DNA: TGTGCCAGTAGGCCTCCGACTAGCGGGTGGTTGTCGGCCGGGGAGCTGTTTTTT. Its protein is CASRPPTSGWLSAGELFF.

V and J are TRBV14 and TRBJ2-4, with 7 positions matching TRBD2. The CDR3 runs 14 residues. V trimming: 3 bases; J trimming: 6 bases; junction bases outside the gene matches: 5. Germline assignment: CDR1 SGHDN and CDR2 FVKESK. CDR3 DNA sequence: TGTGCCAGCAGCCAGGGGGGGTGGAGAAACATTCAGTACTTC. Translating it yields CASSQGGWRNIQYF.

This chain joins TRBV6-1 and TRBJ1-2, with D maybe TRBD1 (5 bases). The CDR3 consists of 13 residues. The germline CDR1 and CDR2 sequences are MNHNS and SASEGT. Trimming pared 3 bases from V and 10 bases from J, leaving 15 bases between. CDR3 loop: CASSDQGLQDYTF. In DNA form, the CDR3 reads TGTGCCAGCAGTGACCAGGGACTTCAGGACTACACCTTC.

This rearrangement joins TRBV7-9 to TRBJ1-5; 7 nucleotides align to TRBD1. Germline CDR1 and CDR2: SEHNR and FQNEAQ (reference sequence). The J segment lost 1 base and the V segment lost 1 base, leaving 13 bases of the junction unmatched. The CDR3 is 19 amino acids. DNA for the CDR3: TGTGCCAGCAGCTTAGGGGGATTAGACAGGGCGGGGAGCAATCAGCCCCAGCATTTT. Translated: CASSLGGLDRAGSNQPQHF.

This clone was seen just once. The CDR3 region is CASSAGGTVNEQFF. The CDR3 bases are TGCGCCAGCAGCGCAGGGGGGACAGTTAATGAGCAGTTCTTC. V usage is TRBV5-1 and J usage is TRBJ2-1, with D tentatively TRBD1 (7 bases). Per the germline V gene, CDR1 is SGHRS and CDR2 is YFSETQ. The V and J ends lost 4 bases and 7 bases respectively, with 15 bases between them. The CDR3 is made up of 14 amino acids.

This sequence joins TRBV11-2 and TRBJ1-2; a possible D gene is TRBD1 (5 bases). The CDR3 is made up of 15 amino acids. Germline V lookup: CDR1 SGHAT, CDR2 FQNNGV. V lost 3 bases and J 6 bases, leaving 17 bases between the germline ends. CDR3 sequence reads: CASSLPRRGSDGYTF. For the CDR3, the DNA is TGTGCCAGCAGCTTGCCGAGGCGGGGCTCAGATGGCTACACCTTC.